A selection of T cell receptor beta chains follows, all from one sample in a study of blood T cell repertoires in COVID-19. The assay was immunoSEQ multiplex PCR, and TCRdb's table has in-frame clones only and misses some. There are a few hundred thousand clones in the sample; around 87% occur only once, and 2.1% lies in the top ten. Sequencing input: peripheral blood. The receptors come from a woman aged 60-70 years with COVID-19, enrolled during active disease. Each CDR3 is given without its conserved first and last residue.

>TRBV11-2|TRBJ2-5
ASSLDPGFQETQY
>TRBV4-3|TRBJ1-4
ASSQRLGPAINEKLF
>TRBV6-1|TRBJ1-5
ASSEWAGGQSNQPQH
>TRBV4-1|TRBJ2-7
ASRPGLAYTYEQY
>TRBV19|TRBJ1-4
ASTPSTGAPLGEKLF
>TRBV18|TRBJ1-6
ASSSSNRESSYNSPLH
>TRBV11-3|TRBJ2-1
ASSRDSTYNEQF
>TRBV6-1|TRBJ1-2
ASREKGTGNSYGYT
>TRBV18|TRBJ2-7
ASSTGGEQY
>TRBV2|TRBJ1-6
ASSDLGSYNSPLH
>TRBV3-1/TRBV3-2|TRBJ2-5
ASSPGAGGRAQY
>TRBV6-2/TRBV6-3|TRBJ2-1
ASSYRGSGGAWEQF
>TRBV7-3|TRBJ1-1
ASSLTGMNTEAF